This entry is about one TCR beta chain. This clone showed up just a few times. Its antigen has not been determined. No base quality values were provided; no much bigger clone lies one nucleotide off. CDR1 and CDR2, per the germline V gene, are MNHNS and SASEGT. Trimmed from V: 1 base; trimmed from J: 11 bases; junction bases lacking a gene match: 4. The CDR3 goes from the cysteine to the phenylalanine over 14 residues. The CDR3 DNA has 42 bases and is translated from base 1. TCR CDR3 regions were amplified from genomic DNA by multiplex PCR using the deep immunoSEQ assay. Genomic DNA extracted from each cell subset was distributed evenly over all wells of several immunoSEQ 96-well plates, and each plate served as one replicate. For sorted subsets, each replicate PCR was loaded with 200 ng genomic DNA, equivalent to about 30,000 T cell genomes. The purified libraries were quantified using a Qubit 3.0 fluorometer, sized with a Bioanalyzer 2100, and then quantified again using the KAPA Library Quantification kit. Every immunoSEQ 96-well plate was sequenced on a dedicated single-read 150-cycle Illumina NextSeq 550 flow cell. Per the source publication's procedure: Because only junctional sequences without quality scores were contained in the immunoSEQ output, filtering matching that applied to full-length reads could not be performed. Sequences were annotated with PyIR, a Python wrapper for IgBLAST v1.9, and V/J genes and CDR3 were assigned using IMGT germline references. Reads were removed for weak V/J assignments (E-value above 1e-6), missing CDR3, stop codons, out-of-frame junctions, or ambiguous translated residues. V3J clonotypes were defined as sequences sharing the same inferred V gene, J gene, and CDR3 amino acid sequence. Percentage overlap between repertoires was calculated by dividing the number of shared unique clonotypes by the size of the smaller repertoire. RTK rarefaction, the Chao1 estimator, and Recon v2.1 estimates of unobserved clonotypes were used to assess repertoire richness. Generation probabilities were computed with OLGA for all TCRbeta clonotypes obtained by the gDNA method from four donors. What TCRdb holds here is the immuneACCESS table cut down to in-frame rearrangements. Part of the clones is not present; checked against another copy, under half of the missing clones reflect an unresolved V gene, and the others are unexplained. Clonal size and the V and J genes are those of that table, whereas D and trimming came from the DNA. This sample comprises 98,000 or so clones, about 63% of them detected only once. The ten most abundant clones make up approximately 24% of the sample.

These data come from a study of shared clonotypes between healthy human individuals (TCRdb year 2020). Notes on the research overall: A couple of women and a few men aged 18 to 49 years were included in the cohort. Libraries were prepared and TCR repertoires were sequenced by different laboratories using diverse techniques, in order to increase sequencing depth and limit assay-specific biases. Leukapheresis yielded between about 0.8 and 9.5 billion PBMCs per donor. Blood TCR repertoires of about five healthy adults were deeply sequenced to estimate repertoire size and the extent of clonotype sharing between individuals. For each donor, CD4 naive and CD4 memory were each given three plates, CD8 naive was given two plates, and CD8 memory was given one plate.

Donors were healthy HIV-negative adults with no recently reported acute infections or vaccinations. Every donor was a Caucasian adult living in Nashville, Tennessee, USA. The CD8 memory samples were a combination of magnetically selected CD45RO+ cells and CCR7-negative CD45RA+ effector memory (TemRA) cells. Blood was collected by leukapheresis, and PBMCs were isolated by Ficoll-Histopaque density gradient centrifugation and then cryopreserved in liquid nitrogen vapor phase. Analytical flow cytometry was used to check the purity and quantity of each magnetically sorted T cell population. Genomic DNA was isolated from every sorted fraction and measured by UV absorbance on a Nanodrop 2000c. Overall study results and their limits: Compared with non-shared clonotypes, clonotypes shared by all four sorted-subset donors had higher generation probabilities. Pairwise subsampling led to the expectation that sequencing depth would affect the degree of clonotype sharing among donors. Naive subsets generally had larger estimated clonotype richness than memory subsets did. Rarefaction of sorted-subset datasets indicated incomplete sequencing despite the large sequencing depth. The small number of donors limited the genetic and exposure-history diversity represented. When several donors were compared, the shared fraction of clonotypes was roughly 5% for naive CD4, less than 4% for naive CD8, 2% to 2.5% for memory CD4, and about 0.36% for memory CD8. Sampling was limited to blood, and TCR repertoires in tissue likely differ from TCR repertoires in blood.

The sequenced material came from memory CD8+ T cells sorted from blood. Read against the paper, the sample's cell subset or site label means: CD45RO+ cells pooled with CCR7-negative TemRA cells. The chain is encoded by TRBV6-1 joined to TRBJ2-7, and 14 bases in between align with TRBD2. This receptor was obtained from a woman under 40 in good health. The CDR3 protein is CASSEDGTSGSKYF. The DNA is TGTGCCAGCAGTGAAGATGGGACTAGCGGGAGTAAGTACTTC.